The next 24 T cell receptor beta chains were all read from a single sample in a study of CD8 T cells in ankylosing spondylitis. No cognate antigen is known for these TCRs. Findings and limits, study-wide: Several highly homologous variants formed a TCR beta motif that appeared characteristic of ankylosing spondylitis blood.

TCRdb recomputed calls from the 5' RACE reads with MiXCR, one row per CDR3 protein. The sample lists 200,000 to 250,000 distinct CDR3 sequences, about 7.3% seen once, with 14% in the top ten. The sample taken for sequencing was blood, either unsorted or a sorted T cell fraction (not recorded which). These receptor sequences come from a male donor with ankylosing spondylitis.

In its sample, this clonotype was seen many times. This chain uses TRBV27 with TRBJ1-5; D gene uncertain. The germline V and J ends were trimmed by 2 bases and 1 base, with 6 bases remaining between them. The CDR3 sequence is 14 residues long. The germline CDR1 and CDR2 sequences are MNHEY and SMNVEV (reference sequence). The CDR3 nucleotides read TGTGCCAGCAGTTTACGGGGAAGCAATCAGCCCCAGCATTTT. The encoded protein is CASSLRGSNQPQHF.

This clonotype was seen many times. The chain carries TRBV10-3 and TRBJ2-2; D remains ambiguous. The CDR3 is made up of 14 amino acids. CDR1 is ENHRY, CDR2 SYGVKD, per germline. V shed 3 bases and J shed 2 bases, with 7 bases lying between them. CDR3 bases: TGTGCCATCAGTGATCTTAGTAACACCGGGGAGCTGTTTTTT. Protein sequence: CAISDLSNTGELFF.

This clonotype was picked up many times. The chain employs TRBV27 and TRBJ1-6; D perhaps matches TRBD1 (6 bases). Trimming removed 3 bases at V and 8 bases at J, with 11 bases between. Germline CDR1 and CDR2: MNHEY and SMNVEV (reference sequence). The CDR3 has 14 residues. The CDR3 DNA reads TGTGCCAGCAGTTTCCCAGGGGATTATTCACCCCTCCACTTT. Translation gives CASSFPGDYSPLHF.

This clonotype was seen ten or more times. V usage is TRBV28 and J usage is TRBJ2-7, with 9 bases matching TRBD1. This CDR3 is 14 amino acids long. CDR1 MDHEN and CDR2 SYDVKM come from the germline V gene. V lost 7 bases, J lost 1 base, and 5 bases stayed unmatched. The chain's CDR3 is CASTGQGLSYEQYF. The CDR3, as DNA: TGTGCCAGCACCGGACAGGGGCTTTCCTACGAGCAGTACTTC.

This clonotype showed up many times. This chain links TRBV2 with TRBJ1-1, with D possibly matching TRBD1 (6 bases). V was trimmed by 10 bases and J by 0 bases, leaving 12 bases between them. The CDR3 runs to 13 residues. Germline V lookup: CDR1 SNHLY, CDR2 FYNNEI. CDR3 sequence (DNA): TGTGCCACGACCGGGACACTGAACACTGAAGCTTTCTTT. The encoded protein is CATTGTLNTEAFF.

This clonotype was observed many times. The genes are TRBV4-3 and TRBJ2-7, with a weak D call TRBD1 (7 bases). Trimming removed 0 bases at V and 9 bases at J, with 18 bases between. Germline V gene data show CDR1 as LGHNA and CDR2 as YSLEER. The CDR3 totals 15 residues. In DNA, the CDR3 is TGCGCCAGCAGCCAAGATCGGTTGGACAGGAGGGTGCAGTACTTC. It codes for CASSQDRLDRRVQYF.

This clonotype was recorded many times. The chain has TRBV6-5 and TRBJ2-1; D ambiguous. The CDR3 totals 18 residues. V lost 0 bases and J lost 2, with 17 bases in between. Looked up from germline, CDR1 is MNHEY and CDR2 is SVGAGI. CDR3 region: CASSYSIFAGNPYNEQFF. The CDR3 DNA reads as TGTGCCAGCAGTTACTCGATTTTTGCAGGTAATCCCTACAATGAGCAGTTCTTC.

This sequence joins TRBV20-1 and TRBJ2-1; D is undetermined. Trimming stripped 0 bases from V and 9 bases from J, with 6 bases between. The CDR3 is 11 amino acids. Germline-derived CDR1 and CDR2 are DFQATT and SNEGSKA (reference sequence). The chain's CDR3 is CSARDPGEQFF. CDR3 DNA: TGCAGTGCTAGAGATCCGGGTGAGCAGTTCTTC.

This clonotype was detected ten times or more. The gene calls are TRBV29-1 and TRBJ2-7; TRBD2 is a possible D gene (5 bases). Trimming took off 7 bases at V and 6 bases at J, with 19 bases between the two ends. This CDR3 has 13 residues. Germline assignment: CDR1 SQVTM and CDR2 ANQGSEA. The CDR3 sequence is CSAQEGSITEQYF. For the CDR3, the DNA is TGCAGCGCTCAAGAGGGATCGATCACCGAGCAGTACTTC.

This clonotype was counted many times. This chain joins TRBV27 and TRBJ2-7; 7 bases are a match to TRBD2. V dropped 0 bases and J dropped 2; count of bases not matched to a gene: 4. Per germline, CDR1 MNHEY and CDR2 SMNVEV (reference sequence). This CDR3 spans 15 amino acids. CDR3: CASSLSGGRTYEQYF. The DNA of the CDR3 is TGTGCCAGCAGTTTATCGGGCGGGAGAACCTACGAGCAGTACTTC.

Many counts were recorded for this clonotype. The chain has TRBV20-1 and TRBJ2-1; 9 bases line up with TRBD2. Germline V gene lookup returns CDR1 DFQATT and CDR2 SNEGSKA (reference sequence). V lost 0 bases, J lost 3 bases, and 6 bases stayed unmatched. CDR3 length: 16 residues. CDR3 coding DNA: TGCAGTGCTAGAGATTCGCCTAGCGGGAACTACAATGAGCAGTTCTTC. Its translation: CSARDSPSGNYNEQFF.

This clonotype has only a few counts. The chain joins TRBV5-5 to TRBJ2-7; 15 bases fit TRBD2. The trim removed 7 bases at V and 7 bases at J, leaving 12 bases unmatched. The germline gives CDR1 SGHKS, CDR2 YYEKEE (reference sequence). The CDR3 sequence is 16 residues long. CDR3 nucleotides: TGTGCCAGCGCTTCGGGACTAGCGGGGGGTATTGCGGAGCAGTACTTC. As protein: CASASGLAGGIAEQYF.

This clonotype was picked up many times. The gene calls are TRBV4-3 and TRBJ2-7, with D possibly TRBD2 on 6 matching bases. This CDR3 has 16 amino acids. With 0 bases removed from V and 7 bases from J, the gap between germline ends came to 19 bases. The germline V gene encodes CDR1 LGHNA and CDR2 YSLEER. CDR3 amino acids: CASSQDDGSGLGEQYF. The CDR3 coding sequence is TGCGCCAGCAGCCAAGATGACGGGAGTGGATTGGGGGAGCAGTACTTC.

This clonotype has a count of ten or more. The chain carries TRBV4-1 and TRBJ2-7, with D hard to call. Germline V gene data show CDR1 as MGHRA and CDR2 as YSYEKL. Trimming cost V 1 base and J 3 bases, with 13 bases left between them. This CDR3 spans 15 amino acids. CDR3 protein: CASSQASTRLYEQYF. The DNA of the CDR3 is TGCGCCAGCAGCCAAGCCAGCACCAGACTCTACGAGCAGTACTTC.

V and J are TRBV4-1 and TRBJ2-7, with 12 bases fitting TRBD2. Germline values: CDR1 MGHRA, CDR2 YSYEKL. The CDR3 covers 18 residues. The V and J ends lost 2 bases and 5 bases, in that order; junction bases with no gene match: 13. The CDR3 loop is CASSQYTGLAGGPHEQYF. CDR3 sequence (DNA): TGCGCCAGCAGCCAATACACCGGCCTAGCGGGAGGGCCCCACGAGCAGTACTTC.

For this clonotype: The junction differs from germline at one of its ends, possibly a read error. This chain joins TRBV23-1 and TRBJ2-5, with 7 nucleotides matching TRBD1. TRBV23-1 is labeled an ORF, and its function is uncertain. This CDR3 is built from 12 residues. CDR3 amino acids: CASRHRDRVTDF. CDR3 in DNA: TGCGCCAGCAGACATCGTGACAGGGTTACCGACTTC.

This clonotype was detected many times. CDR3 in DNA: TGCAGTACCTCCGGGGGGGCAGAGAGCTCCTACGAGCAGTACTTC. Its protein is CSTSGGAESSYEQYF. The rearrangement uses TRBV20-1 and TRBJ2-7; TRBD2 matches at 8 bases. V lost 8 bases, J lost 0 bases, and 12 bases stayed unmatched. The CDR3 is 15 amino acids. Germline assignment: CDR1 DFQATT and CDR2 SNEGSKA (reference sequence).

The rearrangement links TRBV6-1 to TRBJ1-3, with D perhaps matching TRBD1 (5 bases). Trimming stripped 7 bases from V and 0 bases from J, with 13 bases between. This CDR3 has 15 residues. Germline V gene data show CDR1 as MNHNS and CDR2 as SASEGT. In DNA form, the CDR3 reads TGTGCCAGCACAGTGGGGGTACTCTCTGGAAACACCATATATTTT. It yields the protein CASTVGVLSGNTIYF.

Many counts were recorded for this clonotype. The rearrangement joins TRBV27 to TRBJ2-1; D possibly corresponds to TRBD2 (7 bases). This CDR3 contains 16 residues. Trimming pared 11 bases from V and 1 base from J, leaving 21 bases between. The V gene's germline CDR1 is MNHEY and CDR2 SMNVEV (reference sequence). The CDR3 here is CAVGGREWGSYNEQFF. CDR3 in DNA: TGTGCCGTCGGGGGGCGGGAGTGGGGTTCCTACAATGAGCAGTTCTTC.

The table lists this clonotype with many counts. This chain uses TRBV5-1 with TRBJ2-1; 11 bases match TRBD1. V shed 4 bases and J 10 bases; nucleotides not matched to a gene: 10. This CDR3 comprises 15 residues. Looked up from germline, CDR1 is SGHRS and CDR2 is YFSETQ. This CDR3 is CASSAGQGAQVEQFF. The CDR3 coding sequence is TGCGCCAGCAGCGCCGGACAGGGGGCGCAGGTAGAGCAGTTCTTC.

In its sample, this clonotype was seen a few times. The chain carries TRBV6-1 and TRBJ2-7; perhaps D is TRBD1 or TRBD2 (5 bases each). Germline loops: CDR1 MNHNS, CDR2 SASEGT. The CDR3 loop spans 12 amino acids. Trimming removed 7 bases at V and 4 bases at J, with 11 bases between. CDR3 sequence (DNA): TGTGCCAGCACCGGGGACCTTTACGAGCAGTACTTC. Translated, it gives CASTGDLYEQYF.

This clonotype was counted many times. The CDR3 sequence: CASTPVLRGEQFF. CDR3 DNA: TGTGCCAGCACCCCGGTCCTGCGGGGGGAGCAGTTCTTC. The rearrangement joins TRBV12-3 or TRBV12-4 to TRBJ2-1, with 7 bases aligning to TRBD2. This CDR3 spans 13 amino acids. The V gene end was trimmed by 7 bases and the J gene end by 10 bases; junction bases not matched to a gene: 10.

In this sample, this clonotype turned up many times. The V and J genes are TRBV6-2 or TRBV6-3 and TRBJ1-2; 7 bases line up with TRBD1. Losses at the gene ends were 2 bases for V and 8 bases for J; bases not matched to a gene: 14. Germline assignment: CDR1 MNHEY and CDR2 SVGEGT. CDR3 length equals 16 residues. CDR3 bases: TGTGCCAGCAGTTACCTAGGCCTCACCGGGACAGACGGCTACACCTTC. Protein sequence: CASSYLGLTGTDGYTF.

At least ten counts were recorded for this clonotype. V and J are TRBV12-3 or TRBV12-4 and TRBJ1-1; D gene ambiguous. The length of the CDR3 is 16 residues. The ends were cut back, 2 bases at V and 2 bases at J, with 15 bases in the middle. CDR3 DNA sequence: TGTGCCAGCAGTTTATTCGTGGGTTCCCGTAACACTGAAGCTTTCTTT. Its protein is CASSLFVGSRNTEAFF.